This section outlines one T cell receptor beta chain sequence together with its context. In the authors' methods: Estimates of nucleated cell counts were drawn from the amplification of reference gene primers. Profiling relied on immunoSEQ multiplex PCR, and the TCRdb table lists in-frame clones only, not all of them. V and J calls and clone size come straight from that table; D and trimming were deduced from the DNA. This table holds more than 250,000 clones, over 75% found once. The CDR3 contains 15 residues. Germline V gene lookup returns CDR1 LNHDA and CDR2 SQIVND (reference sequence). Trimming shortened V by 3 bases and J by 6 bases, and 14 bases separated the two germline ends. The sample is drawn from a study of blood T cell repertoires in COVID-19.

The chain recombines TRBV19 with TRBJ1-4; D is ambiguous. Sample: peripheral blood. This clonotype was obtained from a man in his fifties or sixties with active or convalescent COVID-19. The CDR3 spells CASSIRRGVYEKLFF. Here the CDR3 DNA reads TGTGCCAGTAGTATCCGACGCGGTGTGTATGAAAAACTGTTTTTT.